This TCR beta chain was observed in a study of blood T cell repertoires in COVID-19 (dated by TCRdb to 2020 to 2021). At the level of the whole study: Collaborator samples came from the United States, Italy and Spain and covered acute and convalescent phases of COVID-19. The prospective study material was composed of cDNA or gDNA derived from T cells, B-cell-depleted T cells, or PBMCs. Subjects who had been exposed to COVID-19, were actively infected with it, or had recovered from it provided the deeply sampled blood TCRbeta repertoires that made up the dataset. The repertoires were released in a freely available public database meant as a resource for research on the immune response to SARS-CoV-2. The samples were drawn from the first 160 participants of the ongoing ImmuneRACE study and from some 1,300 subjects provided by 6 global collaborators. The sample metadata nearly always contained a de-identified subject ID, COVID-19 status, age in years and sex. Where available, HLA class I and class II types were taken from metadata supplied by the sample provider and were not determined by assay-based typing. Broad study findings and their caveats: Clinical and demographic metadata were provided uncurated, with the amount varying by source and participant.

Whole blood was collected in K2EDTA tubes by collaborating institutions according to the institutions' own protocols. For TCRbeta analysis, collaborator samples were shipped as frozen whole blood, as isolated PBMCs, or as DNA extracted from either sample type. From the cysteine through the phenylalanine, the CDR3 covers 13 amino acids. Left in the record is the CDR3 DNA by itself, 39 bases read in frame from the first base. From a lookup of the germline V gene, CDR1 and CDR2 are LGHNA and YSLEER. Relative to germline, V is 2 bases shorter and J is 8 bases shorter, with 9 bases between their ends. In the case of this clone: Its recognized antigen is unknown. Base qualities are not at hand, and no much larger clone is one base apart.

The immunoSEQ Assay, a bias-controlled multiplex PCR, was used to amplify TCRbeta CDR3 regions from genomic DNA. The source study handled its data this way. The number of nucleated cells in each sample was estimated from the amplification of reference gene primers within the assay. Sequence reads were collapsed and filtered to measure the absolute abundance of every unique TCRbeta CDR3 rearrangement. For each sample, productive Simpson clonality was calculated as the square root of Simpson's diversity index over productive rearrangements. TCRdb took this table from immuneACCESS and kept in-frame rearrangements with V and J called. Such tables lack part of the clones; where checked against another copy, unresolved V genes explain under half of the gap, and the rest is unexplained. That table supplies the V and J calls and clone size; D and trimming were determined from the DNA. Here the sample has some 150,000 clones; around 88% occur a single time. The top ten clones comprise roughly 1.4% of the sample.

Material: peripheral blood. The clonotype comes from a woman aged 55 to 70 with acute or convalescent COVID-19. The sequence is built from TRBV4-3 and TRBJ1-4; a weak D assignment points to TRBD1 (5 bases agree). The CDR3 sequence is CASSQLKGEKLFF. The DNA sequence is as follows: TGCGCCAGCAGCCAATTAAAGGGGGAAAAACTGTTTTTT.